The rows below give T cell receptor beta chains drawn from one sample of a study of T cells in Graves' hyperthyroidism and ophthalmopathy. Each CDR3 protein is one row after TCRdb ran MiXCR on the multiplex PCR reads. The sample yields some 740,000 distinct CDR3 sequences, roughly 15% seen once. Material: blood. These receptors all come from a woman aged 18-29 years with Graves' hyperthyroidism. The CDR3 runs from the conserved cysteine through the conserved F or W. Fields, in order: J gene, V gene, clone size, D gene, CDR3 DNA, CDR3 protein. A D gene is named only where the DNA matches it firmly. Where a row states a size, it is once, few, many or the class of an expanded clone; other rows omit it.

TRBJ2-7 | TRBV4-3 | . | TRBD2 | TGCGCCAGCAGCCAAGATATACGGGGACTAGCGGGAGGCGAGCAGTACTTC | CASSQDIRGLAGGEQYF
TRBJ2-1 | TRBV27 | few | TRBD1 | TGTGCCAGCAGTTTATGGTTTCAGGGGGCGACCTACAATGAGCAGTTCTTC | CASSLWFQGATYNEQFF
TRBJ2-5 | TRBV7-9 | many | . | TGTGCCAGCAGCTTAGGATCAGGCCCCGGGACCCAGTACTTC | CASSLGSGPGTQYF
TRBJ2-7 | TRBV3-1 | many | . | TGTGCCAGCAGCCCCCCGGGAGTTCGACGGCAGTACTTC | CASSPPGVRRQYF
TRBJ2-7 | TRBV30 | . | . | TGTGCCTGGAAGCCGACGGCGGGCCTCCGTCTCACCTACGAGCAGTACTTC | CAWKPTAGLRLTYEQYF
TRBJ2-1 | TRBV11-1 | many | TRBD2 | TGTGCCAGCAGTCCCCTAGCGGGAGGGCTTCCCTACAATGAGCAGTTCTTC | CASSPLAGGLPYNEQFF
TRBJ2-5 | TRBV19 | . | TRBD2 | TGTGCCAGTAGTTGGGGCTGGGGGGGAGAGACCCAGTACTTC | CASSWGWGGETQYF
TRBJ2-7 | TRBV3-1 | few | TRBD2 | TGTGCCAGCAGCCAATATAATTTAGCGGGAGCGCGCGAGCAGTACTTC | CASSQYNLAGAREQYF
TRBJ2-1 | TRBV18 | . | . | TGTGCCAGCTCACCTGATGGGCAGGACTGGCGTAGTAATGAGCAGTTCTTC | CASSPDGQDWRSNEQFF
TRBJ2-1 | TRBV6-6 | few | . | TGTGCCAGCAGTTACTCGTTAAATGAGCAGTTCTTC | CASSYSLNEQFF